This passage covers 23 T cell receptor beta chains from one sample sequenced in a study of T-cell reconstitution after alpha-beta-depleted transplantation in children. As it was prepared, the TCRbeta library received unique molecular identifiers. TCRdb used MiXCR to reprocess the PCR reads, holding one entry per CDR3 protein. The table shows more than 45,000 distinct CDR3 sequences, with 40% to 60% occurring only once. The sequenced sample was peripheral blood, obtained before TCRalphabeta/CD19-depleted stem cell transplant. These TCRs come from a boy under two years old with SCID, due to receive a stem cell transplant.

This clonotype was seen more than once but under ten times. V usage is TRBV7-2 and J usage is TRBJ2-3; D ambiguous. Trimming removed 1 base from V and 9 bases from J, with 14 bases in between. Germline CDR1 SGHTA, CDR2 FQGNSA. The CDR3 covers 14 residues. The CDR3 spells CASSLGPLGETQYF. DNA for the CDR3: TGTGCCAGCAGCTTAGGCCCCCTAGGCGAGACGCAGTATTTT.

This chain joins TRBV5-1 and TRBJ2-7, with 9 bases identical to TRBD1. The germline V gene encodes CDR1 SGHRS and CDR2 YFSETQ. CDR3 length: 15 amino acids. The V segment lost 3 bases and the J segment 3 bases; nucleotides outside the gene matches: 7. CDR3 DNA: TGCGCCAGCAGCTCGGACAGGGGCATTTACTACGAGCAGTACTTC. The encoded protein is CASSSDRGIYYEQYF.

This clonotype was detected a few times. The V gene is TRBV5-1, the J gene TRBJ2-3; D possibly uses TRBD1 or TRBD2 (5 bases each). The CDR3 spans 14 residues. V shed 5 bases and J shed 5 bases, with 15 bases lying between them. Germline V gene data show CDR1 as SGHRS and CDR2 as YFSETQ. CDR3 sequence (DNA): TGCGCCAGCAGTAAGGACGGGGCGGGAGATACGCAGTATTTT. Translated: CASSKDGAGDTQYF.

The V and J genes are TRBV7-8 and TRBJ2-1; perhaps D is TRBD1 or TRBD2 (5 bases each). Per germline, CDR1 SGHVS and CDR2 FQNEAQ. The CDR3 runs 16 residues. Trimming removed 3 bases from V and 8 bases from J, with 20 bases in between. As DNA, the CDR3 is TGTGCCAGCAGCTTTTGGTCCCTGGGGGAAGGCGATGAGCAGTTCTTC. Protein product: CASSFWSLGEGDEQFF. The full variable domain, its missing parts supplied by reference TRBV7-8 and TRBJ2-1, is GAGVSQSPRYKVAKRGQDVALRCDPISGHVSLFWYQQALGQGPEFLTYFQNEAQLDKSGLPSDRFFAERPEGSVSTLKIQRTQQEDSAVYLCASSFWSLGEGDEQFFGPGTRLTVL.

The gene calls are TRBV5-1 and TRBJ2-7; D gene unclear. Germline CDR1 is SGHRS and CDR2 is YFSETQ. The ends were cut back, 3 bases at V and 5 bases at J, with 15 bases in the middle. CDR3 length: 14 residues. In nucleotides, the CDR3 is TGCGCCAGCAGCTCCTACTACTCTGGGGACGAGCAGTACTTC. Amino acids: CASSSYYSGDEQYF. Together with reference TRBV5-1 and TRBJ2-7, the CDR3 gives the full variable domain: KAGVTQTPRYLIKTRGQQVTLSCSPISGHRSVSWYQQTPGQGLQFLFEYFSETQRNKGNFPGRFSGRQFSNSRSEMNVSTLELGDSALYLCASSSYYSGDEQYFGPGTRLTVT.

This clonotype was seen repeatedly, ten times or more. The chain uses TRBV5-1 and TRBJ2-1; the match to TRBD2 covers 12 bases. Losses at the gene ends were 5 bases for V and 2 bases for J; bases not matched to a gene: 8. Germline V CDR1 and CDR2: SGHRS, YFSETQ. This CDR3 comprises 17 residues. CDR3 sequence: CASRLTLAGGTYNEQFF. The CDR3 DNA reads as TGCGCCAGCAGGTTGACTCTAGCGGGGGGGACCTACAATGAGCAGTTCTTC.

The chain joins TRBV5-5 to TRBJ2-3, with 8 bases matching TRBD2. The trim removed 4 bases at V and 4 bases at J, leaving 11 bases unmatched. The CDR3 sequence is 16 residues long. The germline V gene has CDR1 SGHKS and CDR2 YYEKEE (reference sequence). The DNA for the CDR3 is TGTGCCAGCAGCCGGAGGAGCGGGGGAGTAGCAGATACGCAGTATTTT. This encodes CASSRRSGGVADTQYF.

Written as DNA, the CDR3 is TGTGCCAGCAGCTTAGAAGGGGGCCCAAGGCCCCAGCATTTT. Amino acids: CASSLEGGPRPQHF. The chain joins TRBV7-2 to TRBJ1-5; TRBD1 matches at 7 bases. J was trimmed by 9 bases and V by 1 base; bases with no gene match: 6. CDR1 SGHTA and CDR2 FQGNSA come from the germline V gene. The CDR3 is 14 residues long.

This clonotype has just a few counts. V usage is TRBV9 and J usage is TRBJ2-3, with D perhaps assigned TRBD1 or TRBD2 (5 bases each). CDR1 and CDR2 from the germline V gene are SGDLS and YYNGEE. The CDR3 is 18 residues long. V shed 2 bases and J shed 0 bases, with 19 bases lying between them. This CDR3 reads CASSVRGIGGSSTDTQYF. The CDR3 coding sequence is TGTGCCAGCAGCGTCCGAGGAATTGGGGGATCTAGCACAGATACGCAGTATTTT.

This clonotype occurred a few times. V and J are TRBV7-6 and TRBJ2-3; 8 bases map to TRBD1. The trim removed 1 base at V and 4 bases at J, leaving 10 bases unmatched. The CDR3 extends over 17 amino acids. Germline V CDR1 and CDR2: SGHVS, FNYEAQ. CDR3 sequence (DNA): TGTGCCAGCAGCTTAGTGCCCTCAGGGGGCCAGGCAGATACGCAGTATTTT. Translating gives CASSLVPSGGQADTQYF.

This clonotype was found a few times. V and J are TRBV29-1 and TRBJ2-5; 8 nucleotides align to TRBD1. The CDR3 length is 17 residues. Germline V lookup: CDR1 SQVTM, CDR2 ANQGSEA. V shed 0 bases and J 1 base; nucleotides not matched to a gene: 10. The CDR3 nucleotides read TGCAGCGTTGAAGATCCAGGACAGGGTCCCTCCCAAGAGACCCAGTACTTC. This translates into CSVEDPGQGPSQETQYF.

This clonotype was counted between two and nine times. J is TRBJ2-3 and V is TRBV11-2; 8 positions agree with TRBD2. The V gene's germline CDR1 is SGHAT and CDR2 FQNNGV. The V and J ends lost 0 bases and 2 bases, in that order; junction bases with no gene match: 4. The CDR3 is 16 amino acids. CDR3 amino acids: CASSLDGGGNTDTQYF. The CDR3 DNA follows: TGTGCCAGCAGCTTAGACGGCGGGGGGAACACAGATACGCAGTATTTT. The full variable domain, with the rest looked up from reference TRBV11-2 and TRBJ2-3, is EAGVAQSPRYKIIEKRQSVAFWCNPISGHATLYWYQQILGQGPKLLIQFQNNGVVDDSQLPKDRFSAERLKGVDSTLKIQPAKLEDSAVYLCASSLDGGGNTDTQYFGPGTRLTVL.

The chain couples TRBV11-2 to TRBJ2-3, with 9 positions matching TRBD2. The CDR3 has 17 amino acids. From germline, CDR1 is SGHAT and CDR2 FQNNGV. The trim removed 5 bases at V and 2 bases at J, leaving 11 bases unmatched. CDR3 in amino acids: CASSPRGASGTTDTQYF. In nucleotides, the CDR3 is TGTGCCAGCAGCCCCCGAGGGGCTAGCGGGACCACAGATACGCAGTATTTT.

This clonotype was detected a few times. The CDR3 bases are TGCGCCAGCAGCCAAGACGGGCTGGATGAGCAGTTCTTC. It translates to CASSQDGLDEQFF. The chain recombines TRBV4-3 with TRBJ2-1; D is unresolved. V lost 0 bases to trimming and J lost 8 bases, with 8 bases between them. The CDR3 sequence is 13 residues long. The germline CDR1 and CDR2 sequences are LGHNA and YSLEER.

This clonotype was picked up many times. The genes are TRBV7-3 and TRBJ2-3; D is ambiguous. The CDR3 is 14 amino acids. Germline values: CDR1 SGHTA, CDR2 FQGTGA. The V gene lost 2 bases and the J gene lost 4 bases, with 10 bases spanning the gap. The CDR3 loop reads CASSLSPGSDTQYF. CDR3 DNA sequence: TGTGCCAGCAGCTTATCCCCCGGGTCAGATACGCAGTATTTT.

V gene TRBV10-2 combines with J gene TRBJ2-1, with D perhaps TRBD2 (5 bases). CDR1 is WSHSY and CDR2 is SAAADI in the germline V gene. Between the trimmed V and J ends, which lost 6 bases and 4 bases, there was a span of 16 bases. This CDR3 is built from 15 residues. The CDR3 nucleotides read TGCGCCAGCAGCCTCCGGGAAGAAATATACAATGAGCAGTTCTTC. It translates to CASSLREEIYNEQFF.

The V gene is TRBV20-1, the J gene TRBJ2-6; 7 bases align to TRBD1. CDR1 and CDR2 (germline): DFQATT, SNEGSKA (reference sequence). The CDR3 has 15 residues. Trimming took 7 bases from V and 1 from J; bases not matched to a gene: 7. The CDR3 sequence is CSVTGPVSGANVLTF. CDR3 coding DNA: TGCAGTGTGACAGGGCCTGTGTCTGGGGCCAACGTCCTGACTTTC.

This sequence joins TRBV7-2 and TRBJ2-5; 9 nucleotides match TRBD2. V shed 3 bases and J 4 bases; nucleotides not matched to a gene: 9. The CDR3 is 16 amino acids. Germline CDR1 SGHTA, CDR2 FQGNSA. CDR3 loop: CASSFLSGGRGETQYF. CDR3 nucleotide sequence: TGTGCCAGCAGCTTCCTAAGCGGGGGGCGGGGAGAGACCCAGTACTTC.

The chain carries TRBV7-2 and TRBJ2-3; TRBD2 aligns across 10 bases. V dropped 0 bases and J dropped 8; count of bases not matched to a gene: 2. CDR1 is SGHTA and CDR2 is FQGNSA in the germline V gene. CDR3 length: 14 residues. The CDR3 sequence: CASSLAGLAVTQYF. In nucleotides, the CDR3 is TGTGCCAGCAGCTTAGCTGGACTAGCGGTTACGCAGTATTTT.

The V gene is TRBV5-1, the J gene TRBJ2-2; D possibly corresponds to TRBD2 (5 bases). The CDR3 totals 15 residues. The germline CDR1 and CDR2 sequences are SGHRS and YFSETQ. With 4 bases removed from V and 7 bases from J, the gap between germline ends came to 17 bases. This CDR3 is CASSDQGSAGGELFF. CDR3 DNA sequence: TGCGCCAGCAGCGACCAAGGATCCGCGGGCGGGGAGCTGTTTTTT.

J is TRBJ2-2 and V is TRBV28, with D perhaps being TRBD1 or TRBD2 (5 bases each). V lost 3 bases to trimming and J lost 0 bases, with 14 bases between them. Germline CDR1 MDHEN, CDR2 SYDVKM. The CDR3 contains 17 residues. Here the CDR3 reads CASSFSGRSPNTGELFF. The CDR3 DNA reads as TGTGCCAGCAGTTTTTCGGGGCGCTCCCCGAACACCGGGGAGCTGTTTTTT.

V usage is TRBV5-1 and J usage is TRBJ1-5, with D possibly matching TRBD1 (5 bases). The CDR3 runs 15 residues. Trimming left V 4 bases short and J 4 bases short, with 15 bases between. CDR1 and CDR2 from the germline V gene are SGHRS and YFSETQ. The DNA of the CDR3 is TGCGCCAGCAGCACCCTGCCAGGGTCTAATCAGCCCCAGCATTTT. This gives the protein CASSTLPGSNQPQHF. Based on the CDR3 plus reference TRBV5-1 and TRBJ1-5, the full variable domain is KAGVTQTPRYLIKTRGQQVTLSCSPISGHRSVSWYQQTPGQGLQFLFEYFSETQRNKGNFPGRFSGRQFSNSRSEMNVSTLELGDSALYLCASSTLPGSNQPQHFGDGTRLSIL.

The chain employs TRBV6-1 and TRBJ1-3, with 7 bases identical to TRBD1. V was pared by 4 bases and J by 2 bases, with 2 bases of the junction left unmatched. The CDR3 consists of 14 residues. Germline CDR1 and CDR2: MNHNS and SASEGT. CDR3 amino acids: CASSVDRAGNTIYF. CDR3 coding DNA: TGTGCCAGCAGTGTCGACAGGGCTGGAAACACCATATATTTT.